Sequencing of this TCR beta chain was carried out in a study of cytomegalovirus exposure and HLA in healthy donors. The study's findings and limits: Later on, an analysis tied over 15,000 TCR beta sequences to HLA alleles at 0.05 false discovery rate. Reports indicate that TCR beta sequences accurately predicted the HLA-A and HLA-B alleles of most subjects. Follow-up analysis later connected one missense variant in DCLRE1C with trimming of TCR beta V- and J-genes. Later analysis found that TCR beta chains associated with HLA were more clonally expanded than other, equally common chains.

PCR employed 60 Vbeta and 13 Jbeta primers. Libraries were prepared by immunoSEQ multiplex PCR; TCRdb keeps only in-frame clonotypes and omits some of them. The sample contains about 170,000 clones, under 80% of which appear only once. For this clone: What it binds is not known.

Per the germline V gene, CDR1 is LGHNA and CDR2 is YNFKEQ. V was clipped by 0 bases and J by 7 bases, with 10 bases between them. This CDR3 has 14 amino acids. The sample taken for sequencing was PBMCs. This chain joins TRBV4-2 and TRBJ2-1; possibly TRBD1 for D (6 bases). The clonotype was recovered from a man aged 35 to 55 in good health and CMV-seronegative. For the CDR3, the DNA is TGTGCCAGCAGCCAAGAATTAAGGGGGAATGAGCAGTTCTTC. Its protein product is CASSQELRGNEQFF.